This T cell receptor (beta chain) originates from a study of cytotoxic CD8 clonotypes in ibrutinib-treated CLL. A note on this clone: Its antigen is not known.

Study-wide findings and caveats: Public clonotypes showed up rarely, and on treatment they shrank or held steady.

The targeted sequencing depth was 1 in 200,000 to 1 in 1 million T cells. The repertoire was sequenced with immunoSEQ multiplex PCR; TCRdb's copy has only in-frame clones and lacks some. This table has around 97,000 clones, more than 75% appearing once. The material was PBMCs, obtained after 12 months of ibrutinib treatment. This clonotype originated in a human donor with chronic lymphocytic leukemia.

The CDR3 DNA follows: TGCGCCAGCAGCCGGGTAGAGACCCCTAATTCACCCCTCCACTTT. Its protein is CASSRVETPNSPLHF. This sequence joins TRBV5-1 and TRBJ1-6; D is undetermined. V was clipped by 4 bases and J by 6 bases, with 14 bases between them. The germline V gene has CDR1 SGHRS and CDR2 YFSETQ. The CDR3 runs to 15 residues.